What follows are 28 T cell receptor beta chains derived from one specimen sequenced in a study of shared clonotypes between healthy human individuals. TCRdb's table, derived via immunoSEQ multiplex PCR, lists solely in-frame clones and lacks some. Here the sample spans roughly 1,500,000 clones, 95% to 99% being singletons. Specimen: naive CD4+ T cells sorted from blood. Subset of the sample: CD45RA+ positively selected. These receptors all come from a man aged 30 to 39 in good health.

The chain employs TRBV30 and TRBJ1-3, with D tentatively TRBD1 (6 bases). From germline, CDR1 is GTSNPN and CDR2 SVGIG (reference sequence). This CDR3 has 12 residues. CDR3 nucleotide sequence: TGTGCGAGGGGGGGATCTGGAAACACCATATATTTT. As protein: CARGGSGNTIYF.

V and J are TRBV29-1 and TRBJ1-1, with 7 bases fitting TRBD1. Germline V gives CDR1 SQVTM, CDR2 ANQGSEA. V was clipped by 5 bases and J by 0 bases; unmatched bases: 6. This CDR3 spans 14 amino acids. In DNA form, the CDR3 reads TGCAGCGTTTTGGGACAGCGCATGAACACTGAAGCTTTCTTT. It is translated as CSVLGQRMNTEAFF.

This clone was seen only once. The chain has TRBV29-1 and TRBJ2-5; tentative D call: TRBD1 (5 bases). This CDR3 region has 12 residues. Trimming removed 7 bases at V and 0 bases at J, with 9 bases between. CDR1 is SQVTM, CDR2 ANQGSEA, per germline. CDR3 amino acids: CSAQTDQETQYF. CDR3 nucleotide sequence: TGCAGCGCCCAGACAGACCAAGAGACCCAGTACTTC.

The sample holds one count of this clone. In DNA, the CDR3 is TGCGCCAGCAGCGTGGACAGTTCAATCACAGATACGCAGTATTTT. Translated: CASSVDSSITDTQYF. The rearrangement links TRBV5-1 to TRBJ2-3, with D tentatively TRBD1 (6 bases). The V gene's germline CDR1 is SGHRS and CDR2 YFSETQ. The CDR3 covers 15 residues. Trimming took 4 bases from V and 2 from J, leaving 14 bases between them.

The CDR3: CASSFLAGINEQFF. CDR3 DNA: TGTGCCAGCAGTTTCCTAGCGGGAATCAATGAGCAGTTCTTC. The chain is built from TRBV28 and TRBJ2-1, with 9 bases fitting TRBD2. V lost 3 bases, J lost 6 bases, and 3 bases stayed unmatched. Germline V CDR1 and CDR2: MDHEN, SYDVKM. The CDR3 loop spans 14 amino acids.

The chain has TRBV6-5 and TRBJ2-1; 7 bases map to TRBD2. The CDR3 has 15 amino acids. V shed 5 bases, J shed 3 bases, and the junction held 7 bases outside the gene matches. Per the germline V gene, CDR1 is MNHEY and CDR2 is SVGAGI. CDR3 sequence reads: CASSISSGNYNEQFF. The CDR3 DNA reads TGTGCCAGCAGTATCTCTAGCGGAAACTACAATGAGCAGTTCTTC.

The V gene is TRBV7-2, the J gene TRBJ2-1; tentatively, D is TRBD1 (6 bases). In germline, CDR1 is SGHTA, CDR2 FQGNSA. Trimming pared 6 bases from V and 3 bases from J, leaving 15 bases between. The CDR3 is 15 amino acids. This CDR3 is CASRTTGFSYNEQFF. For the CDR3, the DNA is TGTGCCAGCAGGACCACAGGGTTTAGCTACAATGAGCAGTTCTTC.

The chain couples TRBV18 to TRBJ2-3; D gene unclear. Trimming took off 3 bases at V and 5 bases at J, with 9 bases between the two ends. Per germline, CDR1 KGHSH and CDR2 LQKENI. The CDR3 loop spans 13 amino acids. In nucleotides, the CDR3 is TGTGCCAGCTCACCCCCGGTTGGAGATACGCAGTATTTT. Its translation is CASSPPVGDTQYF.

V gene TRBV27 combines with J gene TRBJ2-7, with 8 nucleotides matching TRBD1. Per the germline V gene, CDR1 is MNHEY and CDR2 is SMNVEV (reference sequence). CDR3 length equals 14 residues. V trimming: 5 bases; J trimming: 3 bases; junction bases outside the gene matches: 6. The CDR3 loop is CASSPRGLVYEQYF. The CDR3 nucleotides read TGTGCCAGCAGTCCCAGGGGGCTAGTCTACGAGCAGTACTTC.

This chain uses TRBV5-4 with TRBJ2-2; 7 bases line up with TRBD1. The germline gives CDR1 SGHNT, CDR2 YYREEE (reference sequence). After removal of 2 bases from V and 0 bases from J, the junction contained 4 bases not matched to a gene. The CDR3 sequence is 16 residues long. The CDR3 DNA is TGTGCCAGCAGCTTTGGACAGGCCCCGAACACCGGGGAGCTGTTTTTT. This gives the protein CASSFGQAPNTGELFF.

The genes are TRBV7-3 and TRBJ2-2; 10 bases line up with TRBD2. CDR3 length: 15 amino acids. CDR1 is SGHTA, CDR2 FQGTGA, per germline. The ends lost 6 bases at V and 0 bases at J; junction bases unmatched: 1. CDR3 sequence (DNA): TGTGCCAGCAGAGGACTAGCGGCGAACACCGGGGAGCTGTTTTTT. Its translation is CASRGLAANTGELFF.

The count of this clone is one. This chain joins TRBV11-2 and TRBJ2-1; tentative D call: TRBD1 (6 bases). This CDR3 has 14 residues. V lost 3 bases, J lost 4 bases, and 10 bases lay in between. Germline V gene sequence: CDR1 SGHAT, CDR2 FQNNGV. For the CDR3, the DNA is TGTGCCAGCAGCTTGAGACAGGAGTACAATGAGCAGTTCTTC. Translation gives CASSLRQEYNEQFF.

The chain joins TRBV5-1 to TRBJ2-7; 13 nucleotides line up with TRBD2. This CDR3 contains 16 residues. The V gene's germline CDR1 is SGHRS and CDR2 YFSETQ. V lost 1 base, J lost 3 bases, and 4 bases stayed unmatched. The CDR3, as DNA: TGCGCCAGCAGCTTGCCCACTAGCGGGAGGGACTACGAGCAGTACTTC. As protein: CASSLPTSGRDYEQYF.

This chain connects TRBV6-1 to TRBJ2-2, with D possibly called TRBD1 or TRBD2 (6 bases each). Germline V lookup: CDR1 MNHNS, CDR2 SASEGT. This CDR3 is built from 14 residues. Between the trimmed V and J ends, which lost 7 bases and 2 bases, there was a span of 11 bases. The CDR3: CASTRGRNTGELFF. In DNA form, the CDR3 reads TGTGCCAGCACTCGGGGGCGAAACACCGGGGAGCTGTTTTTT.

CDR3 in DNA: TGCGCCAGGGCAGGGCCTCGGATCTCCTACGAGCAGTACTTC. It codes for CARAGPRISYEQYF. V gene TRBV10-1 combines with J gene TRBJ2-7; a possible D gene is TRBD1 (5 bases). Trimming took 9 bases from V and 0 from J, leaving 15 bases between them. Germline V gene sequence: CDR1 WNHNN, CDR2 SYGVQD (reference sequence). The CDR3 is 14 amino acids.

The rearrangement uses TRBV28 and TRBJ2-1; TRBD2 aligns across 7 bases. The CDR3 consists of 16 residues. The V gene's germline CDR1 is MDHEN and CDR2 SYDVKM. Trimming took 4 bases from V and 0 from J; bases not matched to a gene: 6. The CDR3 nucleotides read TGTGCCAGCAGTTCTAGCGGAAGCATCTCCTACAATGAGCAGTTCTTC. The encoded protein is CASSSSGSISYNEQFF.

The genes are TRBV5-1 and TRBJ2-2; TRBD1 might be the D (6 bases). The CDR3 has 16 residues. Germline V CDR1 and CDR2: SGHRS, YFSETQ. Trimming removed 1 base at V and 5 bases at J, with 15 bases between. CDR3 nucleotides: TGCGCCAGCAGCTTGAGGGACACTCGAGGGACCGGGGAGCTGTTTTTT. Protein: CASSLRDTRGTGELFF.

The J gene is TRBJ1-2, the V gene TRBV28; weak D call: TRBD1 (6 bases). This CDR3 spans 14 amino acids. Trimming stripped 5 bases from V and 3 bases from J, with 13 bases between. CDR1 and CDR2 from the germline V gene are MDHEN and SYDVKM. The CDR3 here is CASSRGHQDYGYTF. CDR3 in DNA: TGTGCCAGCAGTAGGGGACACCAAGACTATGGCTACACCTTC.

The CDR3 DNA reads TGCGCCAGCAGCTTGGAACAGGGGGCTGATCAGCCCCAGCATTTT. Residues: CASSLEQGADQPQHF. The chain recombines TRBV5-1 with TRBJ1-5; 9 bases align to TRBD1. After removal of 0 bases from V and 5 bases from J, the junction contained 3 bases not matched to a gene. CDR1 is SGHRS and CDR2 is YFSETQ in the germline V gene. The CDR3 is 15 residues long.

The rearrangement uses TRBV5-1 and TRBJ2-2; 9 positions match TRBD2. The CDR3 length is 14 residues. Germline trimming cut 4 bases from V and 8 bases from J; bases unmatched to any gene: 6. Germline lookup yields CDR1 SGHRS and CDR2 YFSETQ. For the CDR3, the DNA is TGCGCCAGCAGCCCAGGGACTAGCAAAGGGGAGCTGTTTTTT. This sequence encodes CASSPGTSKGELFF.

The chain employs TRBV10-3 and TRBJ2-7; possibly TRBD1 for D (6 bases). The V gene's germline CDR1 is ENHRY and CDR2 SYGVKD. Trimming took off 0 bases at V and 3 bases at J, with 12 bases between the two ends. This CDR3 region has 15 residues. The CDR3 nucleotides read TGTGCCATCAGTGAGTCGGACAGACTCTACTACGAGCAGTACTTC. Its protein is CAISESDRLYYEQYF.

About this clone itself: The same CDR3 can be traced to other DNA sequences in this sample. V and J are TRBV6-5 and TRBJ2-3, with unresolved D. The germline gives CDR1 MNHEY, CDR2 SVGAGI. The CDR3 length is 12 residues. Trimming removed 4 bases at V and 0 bases at J, with 2 bases between. CDR3 coding DNA: TGTGCCAGCAGTTCCAGCACAGATACGCAGTATTTT. The encoded protein is CASSSSTDTQYF.

This clone was seen once. The rearrangement links TRBV11-3 to TRBJ2-2; the D gene is possibly TRBD2 (5 bases). V was trimmed by 0 bases and J by 11 bases, leaving 13 bases between them. CDR3 length: 14 residues. Germline V gene lookup returns CDR1 SGHNT and CDR2 YENEEA. The chain's CDR3 is CASSLDPGDTELFF. CDR3 in DNA: TGTGCCAGCAGCTTAGACCCCGGGGATACTGAGCTGTTTTTT.

This clone was seen a single time. The chain has TRBV28 and TRBJ2-2; TRBD2 might be the D (6 bases). CDR1 and CDR2 from the germline V gene are MDHEN and SYDVKM. CDR3 length: 13 amino acids. The V end was cut by 6 bases, the J end by 4 bases, with 9 bases between. CDR3 sequence reads: CASRASVTGELFF. CDR3 in DNA: TGTGCCAGCAGGGCTAGCGTCACCGGGGAGCTGTTTTTT.

The rearrangement uses TRBV2 and TRBJ1-4; D call uncertain. The CDR3 contains 13 residues. V was clipped by 6 bases and J by 8 bases, with 13 bases between them. The germline V gene has CDR1 SNHLY and CDR2 FYNNEI. This CDR3 reads CASSGLRNEKLFF. CDR3 DNA: TGTGCCAGCAGCGGTCTGCGGAACGAAAAACTGTTTTTT.

The chain employs TRBV28 and TRBJ2-3, with D perhaps given as TRBD1 or TRBD2 (5 bases each). With 7 bases removed from V and 0 bases from J, the gap between germline ends came to 14 bases. The germline gives CDR1 MDHEN, CDR2 SYDVKM. The CDR3 sequence is 15 residues long. CDR3 in amino acids: CASKGAWGSTDTQYF. The CDR3 DNA reads TGTGCCAGCAAAGGGGCGTGGGGGAGCACAGATACGCAGTATTTT.

This chain uses TRBV27 with TRBJ2-1, with TRBD2 matching over 9 bases. Trimming removed 3 bases from V and 10 bases from J; junction bases left unmatched: 4. The CDR3 loop spans 13 amino acids. Per germline, CDR1 MNHEY and CDR2 SMNVEV (reference sequence). The CDR3 DNA follows: TGTGCCAGCAGTTTCCTAGCGGGATACGAGCAGTTCTTC. Translated, it gives CASSFLAGYEQFF.

The genes are TRBV19 and TRBJ1-3; a weak D match, TRBD1 (5 bases). The CDR3 is 14 residues long. Trimming left V 5 bases short and J 4 bases short, with 12 bases between. Germline CDR1 and CDR2: LNHDA and SQIVND (reference sequence). CDR3 loop: CASSQGTLGNTIYF. Here the CDR3 DNA reads TGTGCCAGTAGTCAGGGTACGCTGGGAAACACCATATATTTT.